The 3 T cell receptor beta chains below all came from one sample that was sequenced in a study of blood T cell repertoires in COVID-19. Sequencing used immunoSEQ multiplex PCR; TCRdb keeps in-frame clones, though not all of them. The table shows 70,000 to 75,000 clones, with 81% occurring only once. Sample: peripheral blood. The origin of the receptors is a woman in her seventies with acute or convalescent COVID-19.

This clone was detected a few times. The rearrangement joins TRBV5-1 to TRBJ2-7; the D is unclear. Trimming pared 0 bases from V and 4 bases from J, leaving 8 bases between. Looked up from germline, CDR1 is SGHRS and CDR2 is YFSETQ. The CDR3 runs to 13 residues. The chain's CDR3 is CASSLAPGYEQYF. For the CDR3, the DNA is TGCGCCAGCAGCTTGGCCCCCGGGTACGAGCAGTACTTC.

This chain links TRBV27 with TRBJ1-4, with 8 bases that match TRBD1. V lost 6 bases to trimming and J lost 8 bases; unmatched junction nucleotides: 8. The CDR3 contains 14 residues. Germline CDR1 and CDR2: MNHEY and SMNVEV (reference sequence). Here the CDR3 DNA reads TGTGCCAGCAGGCTTCTGGACAGGGCAGAAAAACTGTTTTTT. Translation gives CASRLLDRAEKLFF.

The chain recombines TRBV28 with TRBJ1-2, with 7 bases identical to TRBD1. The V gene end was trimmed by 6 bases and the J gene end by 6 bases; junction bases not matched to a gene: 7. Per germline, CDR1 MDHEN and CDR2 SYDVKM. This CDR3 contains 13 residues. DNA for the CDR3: TGTGCCAGCAGCCAAACAGGGGATAATGGCTACACCTTC. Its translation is CASSQTGDNGYTF.